Following are 21 T cell receptor beta chains from one sample sequenced in a study of blood T cell repertoires in COVID-19. Clones were sequenced by immunoSEQ multiplex PCR, and TCRdb holds only the in-frame ones, with some missing. The table shows about 170,000 clones, with 85% to 90% occurring only once. Source material: peripheral blood. The receptor set was obtained from a woman aged 60 to 75 with COVID-19, enrolled during active disease.

The chain employs TRBV2 and TRBJ2-1; TRBD2 matches at 10 bases. The V gene end was trimmed by 2 bases and the J gene end by 10 bases; junction bases not matched to a gene: 5. The CDR3 totals 14 residues. The germline CDR1 and CDR2 sequences are SNHLY and FYNNEI. CDR3 DNA: TGTGCCAGCAGTGAATTGGCTAGCGGGAGCGAGCAGTTCTTC. This translates into CASSELASGSEQFF.

The CDR3: CASSLGTGGIEAFF. In DNA, the CDR3 is TGTGCCAGCAGCTTGGGGACAGGGGGCATTGAAGCTTTCTTT. The V call is TRBV11-2, the J call TRBJ1-1, with 12 bases identical to TRBD1. The V segment lost 3 bases and the J segment 7 bases; nucleotides outside the gene matches: 3. Germline CDR1 is SGHAT and CDR2 is FQNNGV. This CDR3 comprises 14 residues.

This sequence joins TRBV4-1 and TRBJ1-2; no definite D call. V shed 0 bases and J shed 3 bases, with 8 bases lying between them. The CDR3 loop spans 14 amino acids. Germline V gives CDR1 MGHRA, CDR2 YSYEKL. CDR3 sequence (DNA): TGCGCCAGCAGCCAAGATGACAAGGACTATGGCTACACCTTC. Encoded protein: CASSQDDKDYGYTF.

This rearrangement joins TRBV3-1 (or the pseudogene TRBV3-2) to TRBJ2-3; 8 positions match TRBD2. In germline, CDR1 is LGHDT, CDR2 YNNKEL (reference sequence). The J segment lost 5 bases and the V segment lost 6 bases, leaving 7 bases of the junction unmatched. This CDR3 is 14 amino acids long. The CDR3 sequence is CASSPGLEVDTQYF. The DNA of the CDR3 is TGTGCCAGCAGTCCGGGACTAGAGGTAGATACGCAGTATTTT.

The chain carries TRBV7-3 and TRBJ1-5; 7 nucleotides agree with TRBD1. This CDR3 contains 14 residues. V gave up 5 bases and J gave up 5 bases; unmatched junction bases: 6. Germline assignment: CDR1 SGHTA and CDR2 FQGTGA. The chain's CDR3 is CASSPGQVHQPQHF. The CDR3 nucleotides read TGTGCCAGCAGCCCCGGACAGGTCCATCAGCCCCAGCATTTT. Full variable domain (rest looked up from reference TRBV7-3 and TRBJ1-5): GAGVSQTPSNKVTEKGKYVELRCDPISGHTALYWYRQSLGQGPEFLIYFQGTGAADDSGLPNDRFFAVRPEGSVSTLKIQRTERGDSAVYLCASSPGQVHQPQHFGDGTRLSIL.

This clone was observed once. CDR3 region: CASSQFPDTATYEQYF. As DNA, the CDR3 is TGTGCCAGCAGCCAGTTTCCGGACACGGCCACCTACGAGCAGTACTTC. The chain employs TRBV5-4 and TRBJ2-7, with D perhaps matching TRBD1 (5 bases). CDR1 is SGHNT and CDR2 is YYREEE in the germline V gene (reference sequence). V was pared by 4 bases and J by 2 bases, with 19 bases between. The CDR3 covers 16 residues.

The chain is built from TRBV11-2 and TRBJ2-1; TRBD2 matches 11 bases. CDR3 length: 14 residues. The germline V gene has CDR1 SGHAT and CDR2 FQNNGV. The V segment lost 8 bases and the J segment 7 bases; nucleotides outside the gene matches: 7. The CDR3 nucleotides are TGTGCCAGCCAAACTAGCGGGAGTAGTAATGAGCAGTTCTTC. It specifies CASQTSGSSNEQFF. Drawing the rest from reference TRBV11-2 and TRBJ2-1, the complete variable domain is EAGVAQSPRYKIIEKRQSVAFWCNPISGHATLYWYQQILGQGPKLLIQFQNNGVVDDSQLPKDRFSAERLKGVDSTLKIQPAKLEDSAVYLCASQTSGSSNEQFFGPGTRLTVL.

The rearrangement links TRBV10-3 to TRBJ2-7; D gene ambiguous. The V end lost 3 bases, the J end lost 3 bases, and 12 bases lay between the germline ends. CDR3 length: 14 amino acids. Germline V gives CDR1 ENHRY, CDR2 SYGVKD. The chain's CDR3 is CAISDSPGGYEQYF. CDR3 nucleotide sequence: TGTGCCATCAGTGACTCGCCAGGTGGCTACGAGCAGTACTTC.

The V gene is TRBV5-1, the J gene TRBJ1-5, with 9 bases lining up with TRBD1. The length of the CDR3 is 14 residues. The V segment lost 4 bases and the J segment 6 bases; nucleotides outside the gene matches: 5. The germline V gene encodes CDR1 SGHRS and CDR2 YFSETQ. In nucleotides, the CDR3 is TGCGCCAGCAGCCCTACAGGGGGCGGTCAGCCCCAGCATTTT. This sequence encodes CASSPTGGGQPQHF.

V and J are TRBV7-9 and TRBJ1-2; 10 bases are a match to TRBD1. CDR1 is SEHNR, CDR2 FQNEAQ, per germline (reference sequence). The CDR3 is made up of 15 amino acids. The junction had 10 bases not matched to a gene; V was cut back by 4 bases and J by 8 bases. The CDR3 protein is CASSWGDRGREGYTF. Here the CDR3 DNA reads TGTGCCAGCAGCTGGGGGGACAGGGGTAGGGAAGGCTACACCTTC.

This rearrangement joins TRBV5-4 to TRBJ2-7; a weak D match, TRBD2 (5 bases). Germline CDR1 is SGHNT and CDR2 is YYREEE (reference sequence). Trimming removed 1 base at V and 4 bases at J, with 15 bases between. The CDR3 consists of 15 residues. CDR3 sequence (DNA): TGTGCCAGCAGCTTGCCTAGCCAAGTGGGATACGAGCAGTACTTC. Translation: CASSLPSQVGYEQYF.

V and J are TRBV7-2 and TRBJ1-4, with 9 bases aligning to TRBD1. Looked up from germline, CDR1 is SGHTA and CDR2 is FQGNSA. Trimming at V came to 4 bases and at J to 9 bases, leaving 3 bases not matched to a gene. The CDR3 runs to 13 residues. The CDR3 bases are TGTGCCAGCAGCTCCGGGACAGGGAAAAAACTGTTTTTT. Its translation is CASSSGTGKKLFF.

The chain carries TRBV6-5 and TRBJ2-2; the match to TRBD2 covers 8 bases. CDR3 length: 15 residues. Germline values: CDR1 MNHEY, CDR2 SVGAGI. With V trimmed by 7 bases and J by 3 bases, 7 bases remained unmatched. The CDR3 DNA follows: TGTGCCAGCAACGGGGGGGGACTCTACACCGGGGAGCTGTTTTTT. Translating it yields CASNGGGLYTGELFF.

In DNA form, the CDR3 reads TGTGCCAGCAGCCCCGGACCCGGGAGCCCCTCCTACAATGAGCAGTTCTTC. This sequence encodes CASSPGPGSPSYNEQFF. This chain links TRBV5-4 with TRBJ2-1, with D perhaps matching TRBD2 (6 bases). With 4 bases removed from V and 0 bases from J, the gap between germline ends came to 17 bases. The CDR3 spans 17 residues. Germline CDR1 SGHNT, CDR2 YYREEE (reference sequence).

The chain links TRBV10-3 to TRBJ2-1; D is unresolved. Trimming shortened V by 10 bases and J by 0 bases, and 10 bases separated the two germline ends. Germline assignment: CDR1 ENHRY and CDR2 SYGVKD. The CDR3 spans 13 residues. The CDR3 protein is CATQDTSYNEQFF. CDR3 nucleotide sequence: TGTGCCACCCAAGACACCTCCTACAATGAGCAGTTCTTC.

The chain uses TRBV5-1 and TRBJ2-1, with 10 bases that match TRBD2. V was pared by 0 bases and J by 9 bases, with 6 bases of the junction left unmatched. Germline assignment: CDR1 SGHRS and CDR2 YFSETQ. The CDR3 is 15 residues long. CDR3 coding DNA: TGCGCCAGCAGCTTGGCTAGCGGGAGCGGGGCTGAGCAGTTCTTC. Encoded protein: CASSLASGSGAEQFF.

The chain has TRBV30 and TRBJ1-3, with a weak D call TRBD1 (5 bases). V dropped 5 bases and J dropped 0 bases, with 11 bases sitting between them. Germline V gives CDR1 GTSNPN, CDR2 SVGIG (reference sequence). The CDR3 covers 14 residues. CDR3 protein: CAWEDTGSGNTIYF. The CDR3 DNA reads TGTGCCTGGGAGGACACAGGCTCTGGAAACACCATATATTTT.

The count of this clone is one. The rearrangement links TRBV19 to TRBJ1-1; maybe TRBD1 (6 bases). The CDR3 is 15 residues long. Per germline, CDR1 LNHDA and CDR2 SQIVND (reference sequence). Trimming took off 5 bases at V and 1 base at J, with 14 bases between the two ends. DNA of the CDR3: TGTGCCAGTAGTCTCTCTACAGGGTGGAACACTGAAGCTTTCTTT. It codes for CASSLSTGWNTEAFF.

The rearrangement joins TRBV5-1 to TRBJ2-2; D uncertain. The CDR3 runs 15 residues. Germline loops: CDR1 SGHRS, CDR2 YFSETQ. V shed 2 bases and J shed 2 bases, with 10 bases lying between them. The CDR3 protein is CASSLEAPNTGELFF. The CDR3, as DNA: TGCGCCAGCAGCTTAGAAGCGCCCAACACCGGGGAGCTGTTTTTT.

The chain uses TRBV9 and TRBJ1-3; D may be TRBD1 (6 bases). From germline, CDR1 is SGDLS and CDR2 YYNGEE. This CDR3 has 15 amino acids. Deletions cut 1 base from V and 4 bases from J, with 12 bases between. The CDR3 DNA reads TGTGCCAGCAGCGTAAGGTCAGGGGCAGGAAACACCATATATTTT. Its translation is CASSVRSGAGNTIYF. Drawing the rest from reference TRBV9 and TRBJ1-3, the complete variable domain is DSGVTQTPKHLITATGQRVTLRCSPRSGDLSVYWYQQSLDQGLQFLIQYYNGEERAKGNILERFSAQQFPDLHSELNLSSLELGDSALYFCASSVRSGAGNTIYFGEGSWLTVV.

The J gene is TRBJ2-7, the V gene TRBV7-6; 7 bases are shared with TRBD1. There are 14 residues in the CDR3. Germline assignment: CDR1 SGHVS and CDR2 FNYEAQ. The trim removed 4 bases at V and 7 bases at J, leaving 10 bases unmatched. As DNA, the CDR3 is TGTGCCAGCAGCTACGGGCCCGGGACAGAAGAGCAGTACTTC. It encodes CASSYGPGTEEQYF.